This T cell receptor beta chain is from a study of cytomegalovirus exposure and HLA in healthy donors. This PCR relied on a set of 60 Vbeta primers and 13 Jbeta primers. TCRdb's table, derived via immunoSEQ multiplex PCR, lists solely in-frame clones and lacks some. The sample has some 120,000 clones, approximately 80% seen once. In germline, CDR1 is MNHEY, CDR2 SVGAGI. The CDR3 consists of 15 residues. V was trimmed by 5 bases and J by 0 bases, leaving 11 bases between them. The sequenced material came from PBMCs. The TCR originated in a male donor in good health and CMV-seropositive. The V call is TRBV6-5, the J call TRBJ1-3; D call uncertain. The CDR3 coding sequence is TGTGCCAGCAGTCGATACGCTAACTCTGGAAACACCATATATTTT. Amino acids: CASSRYANSGNTIYF.